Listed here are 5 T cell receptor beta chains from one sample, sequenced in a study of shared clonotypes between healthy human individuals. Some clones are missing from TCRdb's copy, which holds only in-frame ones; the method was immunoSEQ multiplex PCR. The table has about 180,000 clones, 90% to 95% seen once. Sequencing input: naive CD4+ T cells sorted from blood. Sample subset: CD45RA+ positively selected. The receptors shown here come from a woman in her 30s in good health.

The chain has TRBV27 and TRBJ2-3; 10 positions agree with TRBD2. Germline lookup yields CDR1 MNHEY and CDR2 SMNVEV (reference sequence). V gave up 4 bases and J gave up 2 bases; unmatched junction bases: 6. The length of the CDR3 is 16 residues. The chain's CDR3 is CASSSLLAGPTDTQYF. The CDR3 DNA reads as TGTGCCAGCAGTTCCCTACTAGCGGGACCCACAGATACGCAGTATTTT.

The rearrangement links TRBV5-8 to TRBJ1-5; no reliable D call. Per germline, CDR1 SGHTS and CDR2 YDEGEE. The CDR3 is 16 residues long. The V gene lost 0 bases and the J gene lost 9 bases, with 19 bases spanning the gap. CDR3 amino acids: CASSLGAGKRLLPQHF. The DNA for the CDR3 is TGTGCCAGCAGCTTGGGGGCAGGAAAGCGATTACTGCCCCAGCATTTT.

In nucleotides, the CDR3 is TGTGCCAGCAGCCCCGGGACAGGGTACAATGAGCAGTTCTTC. This codes for CASSPGTGYNEQFF. The J gene is TRBJ2-1, the V gene TRBV5-8; the match to TRBD1 covers 9 bases. Germline V gene sequence: CDR1 SGHTS, CDR2 YDEGEE. The CDR3 loop spans 14 amino acids. The ends lost 4 bases at V and 4 bases at J; junction bases unmatched: 3.

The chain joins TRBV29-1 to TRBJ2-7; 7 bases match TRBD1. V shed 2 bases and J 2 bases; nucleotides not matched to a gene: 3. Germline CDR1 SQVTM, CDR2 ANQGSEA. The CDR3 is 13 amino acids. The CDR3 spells CSVETGATYEQYF. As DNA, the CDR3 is TGCAGCGTTGAAACAGGGGCGACCTACGAGCAGTACTTC.

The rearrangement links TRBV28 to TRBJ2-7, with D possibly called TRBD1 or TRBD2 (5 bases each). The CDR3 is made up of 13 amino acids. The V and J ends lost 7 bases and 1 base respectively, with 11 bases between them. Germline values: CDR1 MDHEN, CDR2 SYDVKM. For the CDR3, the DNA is TGTGCCAGCATCCGGGGCGATTCCTACGAGCAGTACTTC. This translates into CASIRGDSYEQYF.